One T cell receptor (beta chain) is described in this entry. The antigen is unknown. TCRdb ran MiXCR on the reads and lists one entry per CDR3 protein. The table includes around 800,000 distinct CDR3 sequences, roughly 33% detected once. The data are from a study of T cell repertoires in cytomegalovirus infection. Study in general: Public signatures in TCR beta pointed to CMV infection and matching HLA type.

CDR3 length: 15 amino acids. V was cut by 4 bases and J by 5 bases, with 16 bases left in between. Study-level points and caveats: The ex vivo response showed dominance by HLA-C-restricted CMV-specific TCR beta clonotypes. There were carriers of CMV plus the relevant HLA, and cumulative public TCR beta family frequency identified them.

The TCR was taken from a human donor in good health (CMV status not recorded). Some clones in this sample may be carry-over from other donors' samples. The sequences come from cultured CD8+ T cells from PBMCs, collected from culture after CMV antigen stimulation. The genes are TRBV12-3 or TRBV12-4 and TRBJ2-3, with D possibly matching TRBD2 (7 bases). In DNA, the CDR3 is TGTGCCAGCAGTTCTAGGGACACGGGAGGAGATACGCAGTATTTT. Its translation: CASSSRDTGGDTQYF.